One T cell receptor (beta chain) is described in this entry. The table lists this clonotype with many counts. No antigen is known for it. Within one base of it there is no much larger clone, and no base qualities were kept. This record comes from a study of neurological immune-mediated disorders (dated by TCRdb to about 2019). Background for the entire study: Among the approximately 34 multiple sclerosis patients, relapsing-remitting MS was present in some 30 and secondary progressive MS was present in 3. Using UMI-based sequencing, the study compared peripheral blood TCR-beta repertoires from patients with HTLV-I-associated myelopathy (HAM/TSP), patients with multiple sclerosis, and healthy controls. Longitudinal samples, technical triplicates and paired sorted CD4+ and CD8+ T-cell subsets, alongside PBMC samples, were included among the roughly 96 TCR-beta libraries. The cohort was made up of about 66 subjects, consisting of roughly 14 HAM/TSP patients, around 35 multiple sclerosis patients and 20 healthy controls.

For the unsorted PBMC libraries, 2 million PBMCs were stored in RNAlater at -80 degrees C until RNA extraction and were used to generate the libraries. Multiple sclerosis patients were enrolled in a US clinical protocol evaluating disease progression by magnetic resonance imaging. Peripheral blood underwent Ficoll-Hypaque density gradient centrifugation to isolate PBMCs, which were then cryopreserved in liquid nitrogen. CDR1 and CDR2 are drawn from the germline V gene: SGHTA, FQGNSA. The germline V and J ends show losses of 5 bases and 7 bases respectively, and no gene match explains 9 bases of the junction. From the cysteine through the phenylalanine, the CDR3 covers 15 amino acids. Solely the CDR3 DNA is kept, with 45 bases framed from the first base. Beyond this particular receptor, the publication reports: The highest TCR clonal expansion was observed in HAM/TSP patients, whereas the lowest was observed in MS patients, even when compared with healthy controls. In phylogenetic analysis, the repertoires of 18 of 34 MS patients grouped into a cluster of related CDR3 sequences, which suggests a possible signature at the repertoire level. The MS cluster showed no association with clinical or MRI features, and the authors stated that larger cohorts are needed. Expanded clones from different subjects shared no identical CDR3 amino acid sequences, which suggests that TCR-beta repertoires were private in all groups.

cDNA was synthesized by template-switch 5'RACE using a primer carrying a 10-nucleotide random unique molecular identifier by which each TCR transcript was tagged. Every sequencing run covered 15-18 subjects and yielded more than 170 million TCR-beta sequences. Total RNA was extracted with the RNeasy kit. The KAPA Real-time Library Amplification kit was used to amplify TCR-beta VDJ regions with primers targeting the TCR constant region and the 5'RACE anchor. A first PCR added sample indexes and Illumina adaptors, and a second PCR then raised library yield. The roughly 650 bp TCR product was size-selected on a 2% E-gel SizeSelection system after Ampure bead purification. Library quality was checked on a Bioanalyzer, concentration was measured with Qubit, and libraries were quantified with the Kapa Library Quantification kit before pooling. An Illumina HiSeq 2500 sequenced the libraries paired-end 2 x 150 bp. To increase sequence diversity, roughly 24-31% phiX was spiked into each library pool. The paper's data handling went like this. Quality-filtered reads were processed with the UMI-based MiGEC pipeline, and over 75% of raw TCR sequences were removed by the MiGEC pipeline during error correction. IMGT germline references were used for alignment of VDJ genes, and clonotypes were defined by a unique CDR3 amino acid sequence together with V-J genes. Clonal expansion, Shannon diversity and CDR3 relatedness (CalcPairwiseDistances, ClusterSamples) were evaluated with VDJtools, and phylogenetic trees were built with CLCbio workbench. A clone was classed as expanded if it had 8 or more unique UMIs, a cutoff based on coefficient-of-variation modelling across technical triplicates. TCRdb took the public reads, trimmed them with fastp at Q25, ran MiXCR for clone calling and kept in-frame beta chains. One record per CDR3 amino acid sequence lists the most common genes and DNA. TCRdb, not the authors, supplied the V and J calls. The sample includes some 60,000 distinct CDR3 sequences, with 4% to 5.5% observed a single time. The ten largest make up around 3.4% of the sample.

Sequenced: PBMCs. The sequence joins TRBV7-2 to TRBJ2-2; 8 bases in the middle match TRBD2. The source is a woman between 45 and 65 years old with multiple sclerosis. The DNA is as follows: TGTGCCAGCAGCGGCCGGGGGGGCCGTATCGGGGAGCTGTTTTTT. Its translation reads: CASSGRGGRIGELFF.